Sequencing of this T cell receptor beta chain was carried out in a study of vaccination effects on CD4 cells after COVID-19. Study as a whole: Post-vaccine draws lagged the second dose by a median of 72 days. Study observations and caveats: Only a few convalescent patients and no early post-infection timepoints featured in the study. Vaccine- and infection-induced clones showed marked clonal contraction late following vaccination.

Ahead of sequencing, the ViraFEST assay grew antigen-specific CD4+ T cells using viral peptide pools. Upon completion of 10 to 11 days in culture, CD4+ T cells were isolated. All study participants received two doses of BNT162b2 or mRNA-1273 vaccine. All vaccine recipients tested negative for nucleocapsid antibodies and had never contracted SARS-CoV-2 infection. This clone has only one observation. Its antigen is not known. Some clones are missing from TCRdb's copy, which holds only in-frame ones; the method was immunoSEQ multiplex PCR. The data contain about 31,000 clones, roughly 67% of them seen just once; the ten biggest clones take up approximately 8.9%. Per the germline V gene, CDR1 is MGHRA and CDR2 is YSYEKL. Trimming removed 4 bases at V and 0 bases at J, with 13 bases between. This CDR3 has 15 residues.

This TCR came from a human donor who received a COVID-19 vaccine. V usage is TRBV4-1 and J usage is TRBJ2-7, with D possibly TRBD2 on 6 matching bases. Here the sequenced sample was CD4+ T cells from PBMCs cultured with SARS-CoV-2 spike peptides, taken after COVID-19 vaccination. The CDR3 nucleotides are TGCGCCAGCAGCCCCATAGCGGTCTACTCCTACGAGCAGTACTTC. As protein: CASSPIAVYSYEQYF.